This T cell receptor (beta chain) appears in the sequencing data of a study of T cell changes during pregnancy in multiple sclerosis. Trimming took off 6 bases at V and 8 bases at J, with 22 bases between the two ends. Germline V gene lookup returns CDR1 MNHEY and CDR2 SVGAGI. The CDR3 extends over 15 amino acids. Sequencing used immunoSEQ multiplex PCR; TCRdb keeps in-frame clones, though not all of them. The repertoire holds tens of thousands of clones, with 80% to 95% as singletons. The chain carries TRBV6-5 and TRBJ1-2; D gene unclear. The receptor's source is a female donor with multiple sclerosis, enrolled in a pregnancy study. This specimen consisted of CD4+ T cells from peripheral blood mononuclear cells, obtained in the second trimester of pregnancy. CDR3 sequence (DNA): TGTGCCAGCAGGTCCCACCAACCTTCGGTAGAAGGCTACACCTTC. It specifies CASRSHQPSVEGYTF.